Below, 27 T cell receptor beta chains from the same sample are listed, as sequenced in a study of T cell repertoires in cytomegalovirus infection. These receptors lack a known antigen. TCRdb called the reads again in MiXCR, with one record for every CDR3 protein. The sample contains around 34,000 distinct CDR3 sequences, about 54% of which appear only once. Material: CD8+ T cells from cultured PBMCs, obtained from culture after CMV antigen stimulation. Source of these receptors: a human donor in good health (CMV status not recorded). Some clones in this sample may be carry-over from other donors' samples.

The table lists this clonotype with many counts. The chain is built from TRBV7-8 and TRBJ2-7; 8 nucleotides agree with TRBD1. V lost 0 bases, J lost 5 bases, and 3 bases stayed unmatched. Germline CDR1 and CDR2: SGHVS and FQNEAQ. The CDR3 is 14 residues long. The CDR3: CASSLADRVHEQYF. CDR3 DNA: TGTGCCAGCAGCTTAGCGGACAGGGTGCACGAGCAGTACTTC.

The chain has TRBV10-2 and TRBJ2-7; tentatively, D is TRBD2 (5 bases). The CDR3 sequence is 14 residues long. Looked up from germline, CDR1 is WSHSY and CDR2 is SAAADI. V lost 7 bases to trimming and J lost 4 bases, with 17 bases between them. The CDR3 sequence is CASTLPEGGYEQYF. DNA for the CDR3: TGCGCCAGCACCCTTCCAGAGGGCGGGTACGAGCAGTACTTC.

CDR3: CASSQSRINEKLFF. Here the CDR3 DNA reads TGCGCCAGCAGTCAATCGCGCATTAATGAAAAACTGTTTTTT. V is TRBV23-1 and J is TRBJ1-4, with D unclear. TRBV23-1 falls under the ORF class, with uncertain function. Trimming took off 0 bases at V and 4 bases at J, with 6 bases between the two ends. The CDR3 is 14 residues long.

J is TRBJ1-1 and V is TRBV7-2; a possible D gene is TRBD1 (6 bases). Per germline, CDR1 SGHTA and CDR2 FQGNSA. V lost 0 bases and J 2 bases, leaving 10 bases between the germline ends. This CDR3 has 15 amino acids. The CDR3 here is CASSLAQGINTEAFF. The CDR3 DNA is TGTGCCAGCAGCTTAGCGCAGGGGATAAACACTGAAGCTTTCTTT.

J is TRBJ2-7 and V is TRBV10-3, with 12 positions matching TRBD2. V lost 6 bases to trimming and J lost 1 base; unmatched junction nucleotides: 1. CDR3 length: 14 residues. Germline CDR1 reads ENHRY; CDR2 reads SYGVKD. The CDR3 region is CAISGLAGSYEQYF. CDR3 bases: TGTGCCATCAGCGGACTAGCGGGGTCCTACGAGCAGTACTTC.

This clonotype was counted between two and nine times. The gene calls are TRBV20-1 and TRBJ1-1; D ambiguous. The CDR3 has 15 residues. CDR1 and CDR2 from the germline V gene are DFQATT and SNEGSKA (reference sequence). The V gene lost 2 bases and the J gene lost 1 base, with 14 bases spanning the gap. CDR3 in DNA: TGCAGTGCTAGACCTAATGACAAGAAGAACACTGAAGCTTTCTTT. Its translation is CSARPNDKKNTEAFF.

This clonotype has just a few counts. The CDR3 DNA sequence: TGTGCCAGCAGCTTAGTCCAGGGTCTAACGGATGAGCAGTTCTTC. Translation gives CASSLVQGLTDEQFF. The rearrangement links TRBV7-4 to TRBJ2-1; D is perhaps TRBD1 (5 bases). Germline V CDR1 and CDR2: SGHVT, SQSDAQ. Trimming took 1 base from V and 8 from J, leaving 15 bases between them. The CDR3 has 15 amino acids.

This clonotype has just a few counts. This chain uses TRBV24-1 with TRBJ1-1; possible D gene TRBD1, 6 bases. From germline, CDR1 is KGHDR and CDR2 SFDVKD. The V and J ends lost 4 bases and 7 bases respectively, with 12 bases between them. The CDR3 length is 13 residues. CDR3 coding DNA: TGTGCCACCAGTGACTATAGGACAGATGAAGCTTTCTTT. This translates into CATSDYRTDEAFF.

J is TRBJ1-5 and V is TRBV7-6; no reliable D call. CDR1 and CDR2 from the germline V gene are SGHVS and FNYEAQ. Trimming shortened V by 3 bases and J by 2 bases, and 8 bases separated the two germline ends. The CDR3 length is 14 residues. CDR3 sequence: CASSFIAGNQPQHF. The CDR3 coding sequence is TGTGCCAGCAGCTTTATAGCGGGCAATCAGCCCCAGCATTTT.

This clonotype was detected once. V usage is TRBV10-3 and J usage is TRBJ2-7; D possibly uses TRBD1 or TRBD2 (5 bases each). The CDR3 spans 13 residues. The germline V and J ends were trimmed by 11 bases and 3 bases, with 17 bases remaining between them. Germline V gives CDR1 ENHRY, CDR2 SYGVKD. The DNA of the CDR3 is TGTGCCGCCCAAGGGACCGAAGACTACGAGCAGTACTTC. Translation: CAAQGTEDYEQYF.

This clonotype was recorded a few times. The V gene is TRBV7-8, the J gene TRBJ2-3; D call uncertain. CDR1 and CDR2 from the germline V gene are SGHVS and FQNEAQ. The CDR3 sequence is 17 residues long. The V end lost 1 base, the J end lost 0 bases, and 14 bases lay between the germline ends. DNA for the CDR3: TGTGCCAGCAGCTTAGTCTCATGGACGTATAGCACAGATACGCAGTATTTT. Protein: CASSLVSWTYSTDTQYF.

There are a few counts of this clonotype. The V and J genes are TRBV7-8 and TRBJ2-5, with 7 bases matching TRBD2. The trim removed 4 bases at V and 3 bases at J, leaving 8 bases unmatched. In germline, CDR1 is SGHVS, CDR2 FQNEAQ. The CDR3 covers 15 residues. The CDR3 is CASSSNLAEKETQYF. In DNA, the CDR3 is TGTGCCAGCAGCTCCAATCTAGCGGAGAAAGAGACCCAGTACTTC. Using reference TRBV7-8 and TRBJ2-5 for the parts outside the CDR3, the full variable domain is GAGVSQSPRYKVAKRGQDVALRCDPISGHVSLFWYQQALGQGPEFLTYFQNEAQLDKSGLPSDRFFAERPEGSVSTLKIQRTQQEDSAVYLCASSSNLAEKETQYFGPGTRLLVL.

The V call is TRBV7-9, the J call TRBJ2-7; TRBD1 matches at 10 bases. V gave up 5 bases and J gave up 2 bases; unmatched junction bases: 9. This CDR3 region has 16 residues. Germline CDR1 reads SEHNR; CDR2 reads FQNEAQ (reference sequence). CDR3 region: CASSHSPGQGTYEQYF. CDR3 DNA: TGTGCCAGCAGCCATTCCCCGGGACAGGGGACCTACGAGCAGTACTTC.

For this clonotype: The junction differs from germline at one of its ends, possibly a read error. The rearrangement joins TRBV7-2 to TRBJ2-7; D may be TRBD2 (6 bases). CDR1 is SGHTA, CDR2 FQGNSA, per germline. CDR3 size: 15 residues. CDR3 protein: CASSARDSYYYEHYF. The CDR3 DNA is TGTGCCAGCAGCGCCCGGGACTCGTACTACTACGAGCATTACTTC.

The genes are TRBV7-8 and TRBJ2-7; D may match TRBD1 or TRBD2 (6 bases each). CDR1 and CDR2 (germline): SGHVS, FQNEAQ. CDR3 length equals 16 residues. The V gene lost 4 bases and the J gene lost 2 bases, with 18 bases spanning the gap. CDR3 protein: CASSSRGGSLAYEQYF. The CDR3 nucleotides are TGTGCCAGCAGCTCCCGAGGGGGGTCCCTCGCCTACGAGCAGTACTTC. Full variable domain (missing parts from reference TRBV7-8 and TRBJ2-7): GAGVSQSPRYKVAKRGQDVALRCDPISGHVSLFWYQQALGQGPEFLTYFQNEAQLDKSGLPSDRFFAERPEGSVSTLKIQRTQQEDSAVYLCASSSRGGSLAYEQYFGPGTRLTVT.

This chain joins TRBV11-2 and TRBJ1-1; 8 bases map to TRBD1. Germline values: CDR1 SGHAT, CDR2 FQNNGV. Trimming took 5 bases from V and 4 from J; bases not matched to a gene: 9. The CDR3 sequence is 15 residues long. The CDR3 region is CASSNTGGTGTEAFF. The CDR3 region has the DNA TGTGCCAGCAGCAATACAGGGGGAACGGGCACTGAAGCTTTCTTT.

The chain links TRBV6-1 to TRBJ2-1, with 10 nucleotides matching TRBD2. This CDR3 has 15 amino acids. Looked up from germline, CDR1 is MNHNS and CDR2 is SASEGT. Unmatched junction bases numbered 5, after V lost 6 bases and J lost 3 bases. CDR3 region: CASSQWTSGYNEQFF. Written as DNA, the CDR3 is TGTGCCAGCAGCCAATGGACTAGCGGCTACAATGAGCAGTTCTTC.

The chain combines TRBV7-9 with TRBJ1-5; no definite D call. The V and J ends lost 1 base and 15 bases respectively, with 13 bases between them. This CDR3 has 12 amino acids. Germline V lookup: CDR1 SEHNR, CDR2 FQNEAQ (reference sequence). Written as DNA, the CDR3 is TGTGCCAGCAGCTTAGACTCCCGTTCTCTGCATTTT. Its translation: CASSLDSRSLHF.

The CDR3 DNA follows: TGTGCCAGCACCTCCCAATCACTATCCTACAATGAGCAGTTCTTC. It specifies CASTSQSLSYNEQFF. The chain carries TRBV12-3 or TRBV12-4 and TRBJ2-1; D is uncertain. The CDR3 is 15 amino acids. V lost 7 bases and J lost 1, with 14 bases in between.

This chain connects TRBV5-4 to TRBJ1-1; 7 bases fit TRBD1. The junction had 4 bases not matched to a gene; V was cut back by 0 bases and J by 5 bases. CDR1 and CDR2 from the germline V gene are SGHNT and YYREEE (reference sequence). This CDR3 comprises 14 residues. This CDR3 is CASSLETGVTEAFF. CDR3 in DNA: TGTGCCAGCAGCTTGGAAACAGGGGTTACTGAAGCTTTCTTT.

This clonotype was recorded a few times. This chain links TRBV7-2 with TRBJ2-7; 11 bases agree with TRBD2. V shed 3 bases, J shed 1 base, and the junction held 8 bases outside the gene matches. In germline, CDR1 is SGHTA, CDR2 FQGNSA. The CDR3 length is 17 residues. Here the CDR3 DNA reads TGTGCCAGCAGCTTGGGTAGCGGGAGGGCCGTATCCTACGAGCAGTACTTC. This gives the protein CASSLGSGRAVSYEQYF. The full variable domain, rest sourced from reference TRBV7-2 and TRBJ2-7, is GAGVSQSPSNKVTEKGKDVELRCDPISGHTALYWYRQSLGQGLEFLIYFQGNSAPDKSGLPSDRFSAERTGGSVSTLTIQRTQQEDSAVYLCASSLGSGRAVSYEQYFGPGTRLTVT.

The chain has TRBV3-1 and TRBJ2-5; D possibly corresponds to TRBD1 (7 bases). The CDR3 extends over 15 amino acids. Between the trimmed V and J ends, which lost 0 bases and 4 bases, there was a span of 12 bases. The germline V gene has CDR1 LGHDT and CDR2 YNNKEL (reference sequence). The CDR3 DNA reads as TGTGCCAGCAGCCAAGATATGGAGGGGGCAGAGACCCAGTACTTC. It encodes CASSQDMEGAETQYF.

V is TRBV7-4 and J is TRBJ1-1; D ambiguous. The V end lost 5 bases, the J end lost 6 bases, and 19 bases lay between the germline ends. CDR3 length: 15 residues. Looked up from germline, CDR1 is SGHVT and CDR2 is SQSDAQ. This CDR3 reads CASSPRVGMDPEAFF. The CDR3 region has the DNA TGTGCCAGCAGCCCTCGGGTCGGCATGGACCCTGAAGCTTTCTTT.

The rearrangement links TRBV19 to TRBJ1-2; D not resolved. Deletions cut 7 bases from V and 8 bases from J, with 17 bases between. This CDR3 region has 13 residues. CDR1 is LNHDA, CDR2 SQIVND, per germline (reference sequence). CDR3 DNA sequence: TGTGCCAGTATCTTAGGAGGCAGCCCCGGCTACACCTTC. It is translated as CASILGGSPGYTF.

This clonotype appeared many times. This chain uses TRBV7-2 with TRBJ2-7; no firm D call. The CDR3 extends over 12 amino acids. CDR1 is SGHTA, CDR2 FQGNSA, per germline. Trimming cost V 2 bases and J 4 bases, with 6 bases left between them. Here the CDR3 DNA reads TGTGCCAGCAGCTTAATGACATACGAGCAGTACTTC. This codes for CASSLMTYEQYF.

The chain links TRBV28 to TRBJ2-6, with a possible D match to TRBD1 (6 bases). Per germline, CDR1 MDHEN and CDR2 SYDVKM. V was pared by 4 bases and J by 4 bases, with 14 bases between. The CDR3 is 16 amino acids. CDR3 coding DNA: TGTGCCAGCAGTTCCCCAAAGAGGGGGGGGGCCAACGTCCTGACTTTC. Protein product: CASSSPKRGGANVLTF.

This clonotype came up many times. The chain has TRBV7-6 and TRBJ2-3, with D uncertain. Germline assignment: CDR1 SGHVS and CDR2 FNYEAQ. V was pared by 1 base and J by 2 bases, with 4 bases between. This CDR3 region has 13 residues. CDR3 loop: CASSLENTDTQYF. Written as DNA, the CDR3 is TGTGCCAGCAGCTTAGAAAACACAGATACGCAGTATTTT.